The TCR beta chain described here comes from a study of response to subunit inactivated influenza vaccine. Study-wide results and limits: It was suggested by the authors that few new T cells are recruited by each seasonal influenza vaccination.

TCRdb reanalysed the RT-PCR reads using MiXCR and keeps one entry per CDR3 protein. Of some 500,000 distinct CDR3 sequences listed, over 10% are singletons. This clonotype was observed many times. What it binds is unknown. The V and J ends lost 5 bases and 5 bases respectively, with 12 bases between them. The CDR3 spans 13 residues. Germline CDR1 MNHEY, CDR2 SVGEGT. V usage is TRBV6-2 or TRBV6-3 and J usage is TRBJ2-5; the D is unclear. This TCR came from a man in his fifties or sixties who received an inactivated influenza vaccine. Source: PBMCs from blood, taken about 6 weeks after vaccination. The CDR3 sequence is CASSRTRGETQYF. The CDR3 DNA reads TGTGCCAGCAGTCGTACCCGAGGCGAGACCCAGTACTTC.